Shown below are 26 T cell receptor beta chains from a single sample sequenced in a study of T cell responses to AZD1222 COVID-19 vaccine. Sequenced by immunoSEQ multiplex PCR; TCRdb stores in-frame clones only, minus some. The sample includes around 130,000 clones, over 75% of them seen just once. The sequences come from peripheral blood, collected on day 0 of MenACWY control vaccination. Source of these receptors: an adult in good health.

V and J are TRBV5-6 and TRBJ2-7; TRBD1 agrees at 7 bases. Germline V CDR1 and CDR2: SGHDT, YYEEEE. J gave up 1 base and V 5 bases, and 9 bases lay outside the gene matches. The CDR3 is 15 residues long. The DNA of the CDR3 is TGTGCCAGCAGGGGTGTAGGGGGCAAGTCCTACGAGCAGTACTTC. Its translation: CASRGVGGKSYEQYF.

The V and J genes are TRBV27 and TRBJ1-6, with 8 bases matching TRBD1. The junction had 11 bases not matched to a gene; V was cut back by 1 base and J by 6 bases. The length of the CDR3 is 18 residues. Germline-derived CDR1 and CDR2 are MNHEY and SMNVEV (reference sequence). The CDR3 loop reads CASSLLGQALESNSPLHF. The CDR3, as DNA: TGTGCCAGCAGTTTATTGGGACAGGCACTCGAATCTAATTCACCCCTCCACTTT.

The chain combines TRBV15 with TRBJ1-4; 9 bases map to TRBD1. The germline V gene encodes CDR1 LNHNV and CDR2 YYDKDF (reference sequence). The CDR3 has 15 amino acids. The J segment lost 7 bases and the V segment lost 5 bases, leaving 8 bases of the junction unmatched. Here the CDR3 reads CATSAPGQGFEKLFF. CDR3 bases: TGTGCCACCAGCGCTCCGGGACAGGGTTTTGAAAAACTGTTTTTT.

The V call is TRBV19, the J call TRBJ2-1; 7 nucleotides align to TRBD1. V gave up 5 bases and J gave up 6 bases; unmatched junction bases: 10. The germline V gene encodes CDR1 LNHDA and CDR2 SQIVND (reference sequence). This CDR3 spans 15 amino acids. The CDR3 nucleotides read TGTGCCAGTAGTCTCCTAGGGGGACAGTCCAATGAGCAGTTCTTC. Residues: CASSLLGGQSNEQFF.

This clone appeared a few times. V gene TRBV3-1 (or the pseudogene TRBV3-2) combines with J gene TRBJ1-1, with TRBD1 as a possible D gene (5 bases). The V gene lost 6 bases and the J gene lost 7 bases, with 15 bases spanning the gap. This CDR3 contains 13 residues. The germline CDR1 and CDR2 sequences are LGHDT and YNNKEL (reference sequence). The CDR3 DNA reads as TGTGCCAGCAGGATTCAGGGAATGAGTGAAGCTTTCTTT. Translating it yields CASRIQGMSEAFF.

J is TRBJ1-4 and V is TRBV18; D might be TRBD1 (5 bases). CDR1 is KGHSH, CDR2 LQKENI, per germline. The CDR3 totals 15 residues. Trimming left V 3 bases short and J 3 bases short, with 11 bases between. This CDR3 reads CASSPAGGANEKLFF. The CDR3 DNA reads as TGTGCCAGCTCACCTGCGGGGGGAGCTAATGAAAAACTGTTTTTT.

The rearrangement joins TRBV7-2 to TRBJ1-2; possible D gene TRBD1, 6 bases. The CDR3 totals 15 residues. CDR1 and CDR2 from the germline V gene are SGHTA and FQGNSA. The germline V and J ends were trimmed by 5 bases and 4 bases, with 17 bases remaining between them. CDR3: CASSTPGGTTYGYTF. DNA for the CDR3: TGTGCCAGCAGCACGCCCGGGGGCACCACCTATGGCTACACCTTC. The full variable domain, rest sourced from reference TRBV7-2 and TRBJ1-2, is GAGVSQSPSNKVTEKGKDVELRCDPISGHTALYWYRQSLGQGLEFLIYFQGNSAPDKSGLPSDRFSAERTGGSVSTLTIQRTQQEDSAVYLCASSTPGGTTYGYTFGSGTRLTVV.

This chain joins TRBV14 and TRBJ1-6; TRBD1 agrees at 7 bases. The germline V gene encodes CDR1 SGHDN and CDR2 FVKESK. The V gene end was trimmed by 4 bases and the J gene end by 10 bases; junction bases not matched to a gene: 13. The CDR3 runs 16 residues. The CDR3 protein is CASSRQGVARGSPLHF. In nucleotides, the CDR3 is TGTGCCAGCAGCCGGCAGGGGGTAGCCCGTGGATCACCCCTCCACTTT.

V gene TRBV6-5 combines with J gene TRBJ1-2; 10 bases match TRBD1. The V segment lost 1 base and the J segment 8 bases; nucleotides outside the gene matches: 4. Germline CDR1 MNHEY, CDR2 SVGAGI. The CDR3 length is 14 residues. The CDR3 DNA reads TGTGCCAGCAGTTACTTTGGACAGGGGGACGGCTACACCTTC. Amino acid sequence: CASSYFGQGDGYTF.

This chain connects TRBV29-1 to TRBJ1-2, with no clear D. V lost 4 bases, J lost 4 bases, and 13 bases lay in between. The CDR3 extends over 13 amino acids. Germline V gene sequence: CDR1 SQVTM, CDR2 ANQGSEA. The DNA of the CDR3 is TGCAGCGTTGGCGGGGTTATCGGCTATGGCTACACCTTC. Amino acid sequence: CSVGGVIGYGYTF.

V is TRBV28 and J is TRBJ2-7; D is perhaps TRBD1 or TRBD2 (5 bases each). From germline, CDR1 is MDHEN and CDR2 SYDVKM. The CDR3 runs 16 residues. Trimming left V 4 bases short and J 4 bases short, with 20 bases between. CDR3 in DNA: TGTGCCAGCAGTTCCTTCGGGTGGGGGTCACATTACGAGCAGTACTTC. Its translation is CASSSFGWGSHYEQYF. Filled out from reference TRBV28 and TRBJ2-7, the complete variable domain reads DVKVTQSSRYLVKRTGEKVFLECVQDMDHENMFWYRQDPGLGLRLIYFSYDVKMKEKGDIPEGYSVSREKKERFSLILESASTNQTSMYLCASSSFGWGSHYEQYFGPGTRLTVT.

The chain couples TRBV4-1 to TRBJ1-4; D gene unclear. Germline V lookup: CDR1 MGHRA, CDR2 YSYEKL. This CDR3 has 14 amino acids. Trimming cost V 4 bases and J 0 bases, with 6 bases left between them. The CDR3 loop reads CASSRVTTNEKLFF. CDR3 nucleotides: TGCGCCAGCAGCCGGGTTACAACTAATGAAAAACTGTTTTTT.

The chain combines TRBV27 with TRBJ1-2; D might be TRBD1 (6 bases). The CDR3 has 14 residues. Germline V gene sequence: CDR1 MNHEY, CDR2 SMNVEV (reference sequence). The V end lost 4 bases, the J end lost 2 bases, and 11 bases lay between the germline ends. The CDR3 sequence is CASSSEQGNYGYTF. Here the CDR3 DNA reads TGTGCCAGCAGTTCCGAGCAGGGGAACTATGGCTACACCTTC.

The CDR3 reads CASSYAGTGGNTEAFF. In nucleotides, the CDR3 is TGCGCCAGCAGCTACGCCGGGACAGGGGGCAACACTGAAGCTTTCTTT. This chain connects TRBV4-1 to TRBJ1-1, with 12 bases lining up with TRBD1. Germline CDR1 reads MGHRA; CDR2 reads YSYEKL. V was clipped by 5 bases and J by 2 bases; unmatched bases: 6. The CDR3 runs to 16 residues.

For the CDR3, the DNA is TGTGCCAGCAGCTTTCGACAGGGGGGCAAAGAAAAACTGTTTTTT. This translates into CASSFRQGGKEKLFF. The chain employs TRBV5-5 and TRBJ1-4; 9 bases match TRBD1. The CDR3 covers 15 residues. Germline CDR1 SGHKS, CDR2 YYEKEE (reference sequence). V shed 2 bases, J shed 8 bases, and the junction held 7 bases outside the gene matches.

V usage is TRBV9 and J usage is TRBJ2-6; 8 bases fit TRBD1. V gave up 0 bases and J gave up 3 bases; unmatched junction bases: 5. The CDR3 is 17 residues long. CDR1 and CDR2 from the germline V gene are SGDLS and YYNGEE. CDR3 DNA: TGTGCCAGCAGCGTAGCAGGGGGCTTACGTGGGGCCAACGTCCTGACTTTC. Amino acids: CASSVAGGLRGANVLTF.

V is TRBV28 and J is TRBJ2-7; 9 bases align to TRBD2. The ends lost 5 bases at V and 3 bases at J; junction bases unmatched: 2. In germline, CDR1 is MDHEN, CDR2 SYDVKM. The CDR3 totals 13 residues. This CDR3 is CASSLAGLYEQYF. The CDR3 coding sequence is TGTGCCAGCAGTCTAGCGGGGCTCTACGAGCAGTACTTC. Full variable domain (outside the CDR3, taken from reference TRBV28 and TRBJ2-7): DVKVTQSSRYLVKRTGEKVFLECVQDMDHENMFWYRQDPGLGLRLIYFSYDVKMKEKGDIPEGYSVSREKKERFSLILESASTNQTSMYLCASSLAGLYEQYFGPGTRLTVT.

The chain employs TRBV28 and TRBJ2-7; D might be TRBD1 or TRBD2, each matching 5 bases. This CDR3 is 15 amino acids long. Deletions cut 3 bases from V and 0 bases from J, with 12 bases between. Per the germline V gene, CDR1 is MDHEN and CDR2 is SYDVKM. CDR3 region: CASSFSSGTSYEQYF. DNA for the CDR3: TGTGCCAGCAGTTTTAGTTCAGGGACCTCCTACGAGCAGTACTTC.

The J gene is TRBJ1-2, the V gene TRBV28; the D is unclear. Trimming shortened V by 5 bases and J by 2 bases, and 3 bases separated the two germline ends. The germline CDR1 and CDR2 sequences are MDHEN and SYDVKM. This CDR3 has 11 amino acids. The CDR3, as DNA: TGTGCCAGCAGTGGGAACTATGGCTACACCTTC. Translation gives CASSGNYGYTF.

The chain uses TRBV3-1 (or the pseudogene TRBV3-2) and TRBJ1-1; 7 nucleotides match TRBD1. V was pared by 6 bases and J by 1 base, with 11 bases of the junction left unmatched. Per germline, CDR1 LGHDT and CDR2 YNNKEL (reference sequence). The length of the CDR3 is 16 residues. The CDR3 DNA reads as TGTGCCAGCAGGGGACTACAGGGGACGGCGAACACTGAAGCTTTCTTT. It specifies CASRGLQGTANTEAFF.

The V and J genes are TRBV19 and TRBJ1-1; D is ambiguous. V lost 0 bases and J lost 0, with 14 bases in between. Germline V gene data show CDR1 as LNHDA and CDR2 as SQIVND (reference sequence). The CDR3 consists of 17 residues. The DNA of the CDR3 is TGTGCCAGTAGTATAGAGGCCCTGGGCGGGATGAACACTGAAGCTTTCTTT. Amino acid sequence: CASSIEALGGMNTEAFF.

V gene TRBV19 combines with J gene TRBJ2-7; tentatively, D is TRBD2 (5 bases). The CDR3 sequence is 14 residues long. Trimming took off 3 bases at V and 2 bases at J, with 11 bases between the two ends. The germline gives CDR1 LNHDA, CDR2 SQIVND (reference sequence). CDR3 region: CASSMASRAYEQYF. The CDR3 region has the DNA TGTGCCAGTAGTATGGCTAGCCGAGCCTACGAGCAGTACTTC.

This clone was counted a single time. V and J are TRBV5-1 and TRBJ1-1, with a possible D match to TRBD1 (5 bases). CDR1 and CDR2 from the germline V gene are SGHRS and YFSETQ. This CDR3 is 15 amino acids long. Trimming removed 5 bases from V and 1 base from J, with 15 bases in between. The CDR3 spells CASRYSFGANTEAFF. CDR3 nucleotide sequence: TGCGCCAGCAGGTACTCTTTCGGGGCGAACACTGAAGCTTTCTTT.

The rearrangement joins TRBV5-1 to TRBJ2-7; TRBD2 might be the D (5 bases). Trimming cost V 2 bases and J 7 bases, with 13 bases left between them. Germline lookup yields CDR1 SGHRS and CDR2 YFSETQ. The CDR3 runs 13 residues. The CDR3 DNA follows: TGCGCCAGCAGCTTCGACACGTCGGGAGAGCAGTACTTC. Amino acids: CASSFDTSGEQYF.

The chain recombines TRBV7-7 with TRBJ2-1; D may be TRBD2 (6 bases). The CDR3 runs 15 residues. V was shortened by 1 base and J by 4 bases, with 11 bases between the two germline ends. Germline CDR1 is SSHAT and CDR2 is FNYEAQ (reference sequence). The CDR3 DNA follows: TGTGCCAGCAGCTTAGTGGCTAGCGATTACAATGAGCAGTTCTTC. This gives the protein CASSLVASDYNEQFF. The variable domain in full, completed from reference TRBV7-7 and TRBJ2-1, reads GAGVSQSPRYKVTKRGQDVTLRCDPISSHATLYWYQQALGQGPEFLTYFNYEAQPDKSGLPSDRFSAERPEGSISTLTIQRTEQRDSAMYRCASSLVASDYNEQFFGPGTRLTVL.

This rearrangement joins TRBV5-4 to TRBJ2-3, with TRBD2 as a possible D gene (7 bases). Trimming stripped 1 base from V and 6 bases from J, with 15 bases between. Germline V CDR1 and CDR2: SGHNT, YYREEE (reference sequence). The CDR3 sequence is 15 residues long. This chain's CDR3 is CASSLLGGGRDTQYF. The CDR3, as DNA: TGTGCCAGCAGCTTGTTGGGCGGGGGCCGGGATACGCAGTATTTT.